A single TCR beta chain is shown here with its context. Its target is unknown. The data were obtained in a study of shared clonotypes between healthy human individuals. Study as a whole: Each donor contributed plates that comprised three CD4 naive, three CD4 memory, two CD8 naive and one CD8 memory.

CD45RO negativity and positive selection for CCR7 defined naive CD8 cells, a population that excluded terminally differentiated effector memory CD45RA+ cells. All participating donors were Caucasian adults from Nashville, Tennessee. Trimming took off 2 bases at V and 10 bases at J, with 10 bases between the two ends. Germline-derived CDR1 and CDR2 are SEHNR and FQNEAQ (reference sequence). This CDR3 is built from 12 residues. Study-wide points: The study found approximately 5% of naive CD4 clonotypes shared across a few donors.

Using immunoSEQ multiplex PCR, the repertoire was profiled, and TCRdb retains in-frame clones only, with some absent. Of 1.5 million to 2.5 million clones detected, around 96% appear once; the ten largest clones hold approximately 1.2%. The sequencing sample was made of naive CD8+ T cells sorted from blood. This TCR derives from a man younger than 30 in good health. This chain joins TRBV7-9 and TRBJ2-3, with D maybe TRBD2 (6 bases). The CDR3 DNA follows: TGTGCCAGCAGCTTATGGAGGGATGCGCAGTATTTT. Encoded protein: CASSLWRDAQYF.